The subject of this entry is one T cell receptor beta chain. Its antigen is unknown. Trimming at V came to 6 bases and at J to 1 base, leaving 4 bases not matched to a gene. The CDR3 extends over 15 amino acids. The germline CDR1 and CDR2 sequences are MNHEY and SVGAGI. This entry comes from a study of T cell responses to AZD1222 COVID-19 vaccine. Points from the study as a whole: Spike-wide vaccine-associated CD4 TCRs dominated at 160-218 and 743-854. Following two doses of AZD1222, Spike-specific TCR breadth and depth rose.

Data came from immunoSEQ multiplex PCR; TCRdb stores just in-frame clones and leaves some out. The sample has 150,000 or so clones, roughly nine tenths seen once; the top ten hold over 6%. The chain uses TRBV6-5 and TRBJ2-7; the match to TRBD2 covers 12 bases. The sequence was obtained from an adult who had recovered from COVID-19. Sequenced here: peripheral blood, sampled after recovery from COVID-19. The CDR3 DNA reads as TGTGCCAGCAGGCCCGGGACTAGCGGGTCCTACGAGCAGTACTTC. As protein: CASRPGTSGSYEQYF.